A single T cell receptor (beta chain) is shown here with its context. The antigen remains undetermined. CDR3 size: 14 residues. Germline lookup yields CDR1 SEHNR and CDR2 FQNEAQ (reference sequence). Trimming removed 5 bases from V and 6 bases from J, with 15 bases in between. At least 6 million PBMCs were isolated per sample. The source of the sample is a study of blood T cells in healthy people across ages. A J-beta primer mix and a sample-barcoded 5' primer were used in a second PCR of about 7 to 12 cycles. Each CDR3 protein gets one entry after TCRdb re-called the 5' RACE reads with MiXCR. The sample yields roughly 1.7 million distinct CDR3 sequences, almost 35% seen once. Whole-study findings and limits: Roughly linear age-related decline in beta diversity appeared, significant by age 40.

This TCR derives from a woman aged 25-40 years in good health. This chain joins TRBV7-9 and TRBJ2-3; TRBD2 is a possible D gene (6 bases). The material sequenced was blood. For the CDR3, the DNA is TGTGCCAGCAGCCCGGAGGGCTGGGGGGATACGCAGTATTTT. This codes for CASSPEGWGDTQYF.